This T cell receptor beta chain is from a study of blood T cell repertoires in COVID-19. Only in-frame clones appear in the TCRdb table, and some are missing; sequencing was by immunoSEQ multiplex PCR. Among 280,000 or so clones listed, roughly 88% were seen once. Trimming cost V 6 bases and J 1 base; bases outside gene matches: 3. Germline V gene data show CDR1 as MNHEY and CDR2 as SMNVEV (reference sequence). The CDR3 covers 16 residues. This receptor was obtained from a woman in her 30s who had recovered from COVID-19. The chain joins TRBV27 to TRBJ1-4; 12 bases are shared with TRBD1. Source material: peripheral blood. CDR3: CASRGQGAVTNEKLFF. The DNA for the CDR3 is TGTGCCAGCAGGGGACAGGGGGCGGTAACTAATGAAAAACTGTTTTTT.